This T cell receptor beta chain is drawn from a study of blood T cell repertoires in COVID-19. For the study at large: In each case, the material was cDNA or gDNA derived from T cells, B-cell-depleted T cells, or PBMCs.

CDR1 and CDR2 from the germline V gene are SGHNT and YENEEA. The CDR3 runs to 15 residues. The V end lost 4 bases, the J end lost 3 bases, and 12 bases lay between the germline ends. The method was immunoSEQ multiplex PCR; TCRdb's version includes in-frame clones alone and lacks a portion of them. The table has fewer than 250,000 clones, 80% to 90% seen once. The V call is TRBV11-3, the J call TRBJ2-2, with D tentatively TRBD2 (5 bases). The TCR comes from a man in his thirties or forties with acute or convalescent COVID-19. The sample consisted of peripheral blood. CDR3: CASSSGSGYTGELFF. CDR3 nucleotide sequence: TGTGCCAGCAGCTCGGGGTCGGGGTACACCGGGGAGCTGTTTTTT.